This TCR beta chain was captured in a study of response to subunit inactivated influenza vaccine. Study-wide points: It was suggested by the authors that few new T cells are recruited by each seasonal influenza vaccination.

This CDR3 region has 14 residues. V was clipped by 7 bases and J by 2 bases, with 13 bases between them. Note on this clonotype: Its matching antigen is unknown.

TCRdb used MiXCR to reprocess the RT-PCR reads, holding one entry per CDR3 protein. Of some 500,000 distinct CDR3 sequences in the sample, around 25% were seen once. This receptor was obtained from a middle-aged man who received an inactivated influenza vaccine. This chain uses TRBV12-3 or TRBV12-4 with TRBJ2-3; D call uncertain. Sample: CD4+ T cells sorted from PBMCs, taken more than 4 days after vaccination. The chain's CDR3 is CASTAHRPTDTQYF. CDR3 bases: TGTGCCAGCACCGCCCACAGACCCACAGATACGCAGTATTTT.